This T cell receptor (beta chain) originates from a study of T cells expressing NK-cell markers. Overall study: The study drew TCR beta repertoires from sorted CD3+CD56+NKG2C+, CD3+CD56+NKG2C- and CD3+CD56-NKG2C+ T cells.

5'RACE template switching with UMIs generated TCR beta cDNA. TCRdb reanalyzed the 5' RACE reads and collapses them to one entry per CDR3 protein, without DNA. The sample totals about 150,000 distinct CDR3 sequences. CDR3 length equals 15 residues. CDR1 and CDR2 from the germline V gene are LNHNV and YYDKDF (reference sequence). The clonotype comes from a man aged 18-70 years in good health. The chain employs TRBV15 and TRBJ1-5; TCRdb proposes TRBD1, but this gene call is untestable without DNA. Sample: blood T cells: a sorted CD56 or NKG2C T cell subset, CD4+ or CD8+ T cells, or bulk PBMC T cells (not recorded which). CDR3 in amino acids: CATSVTTGSNQPQHF.